This T cell receptor beta chain was retrieved from a study of blood T cell repertoires in COVID-19. Overall study: Sample material is recorded as cDNA or gDNA derived from T cells, B-cell-depleted T cells, or PBMCs.

Germline loops: CDR1 MGHDK, CDR2 SYGVNS. The CDR3 consists of 15 residues. Deletions cut 2 bases from V and 7 bases from J, with 17 bases between. In the study's own analysis: Reference gene primers were amplified, and this amplification served to estimate nucleated cell counts. The repertoire was sequenced with immunoSEQ multiplex PCR; TCRdb's copy has only in-frame clones and lacks some. The V and J calls and the clone size are those of that table, but D and trimming were determined from the DNA. The sample contains hundreds of thousands of clones, roughly 80% of which appear only once. The chain joins TRBV25-1 to TRBJ1-2; the D is unclear. The TCR originated in a woman of 80 years or more with acute or convalescent COVID-19. Input material: peripheral blood. The CDR3 spells CASSEVGEAPGGYTF. CDR3 nucleotide sequence: TGTGCCAGCAGTGAAGTTGGAGAGGCCCCGGGTGGCTACACCTTC.